The clone carrying this TCR beta chain was seen only a few times. Its target is not known. The data were taken from a study of post-analysis software for immune sequencing data. Overall study findings and caveats: With F measure, samples from one preparation batch clustered together strongly. Among multiple sclerosis patients, normalized Chao1 diversity was significantly below that of controls. Five TRBV segments, TRBV5-6, TRBV5-1 and TRBV20-1 among them, were found more frequent in patients than controls.

Unique molecular identifiers were built into the TCR beta cDNA libraries. The authors obtained 400,000 to 600,000 cDNA molecules from roughly 1 to 10 million T cells. TCRdb re-called the PCR reads with MiXCR, one entry per CDR3 protein. The table shows under 900,000 distinct CDR3 sequences, with roughly 58% occurring only once. V shed 5 bases, J shed 4 bases, and the junction held 6 bases outside the gene matches. The CDR3 extends over 15 amino acids. The germline V gene has CDR1 ENHRY and CDR2 SYGVKD. Source material: blood. This chain connects TRBV10-3 to TRBJ2-7; TRBD2 matches 12 bases. This clonotype was sampled from a girl aged 5-17 years with multiple sclerosis. CDR3 sequence: CAISTSGGTIYEQYF. CDR3 bases: TGTGCCATCAGTACTAGCGGGGGGACGATATACGAGCAGTACTTC.